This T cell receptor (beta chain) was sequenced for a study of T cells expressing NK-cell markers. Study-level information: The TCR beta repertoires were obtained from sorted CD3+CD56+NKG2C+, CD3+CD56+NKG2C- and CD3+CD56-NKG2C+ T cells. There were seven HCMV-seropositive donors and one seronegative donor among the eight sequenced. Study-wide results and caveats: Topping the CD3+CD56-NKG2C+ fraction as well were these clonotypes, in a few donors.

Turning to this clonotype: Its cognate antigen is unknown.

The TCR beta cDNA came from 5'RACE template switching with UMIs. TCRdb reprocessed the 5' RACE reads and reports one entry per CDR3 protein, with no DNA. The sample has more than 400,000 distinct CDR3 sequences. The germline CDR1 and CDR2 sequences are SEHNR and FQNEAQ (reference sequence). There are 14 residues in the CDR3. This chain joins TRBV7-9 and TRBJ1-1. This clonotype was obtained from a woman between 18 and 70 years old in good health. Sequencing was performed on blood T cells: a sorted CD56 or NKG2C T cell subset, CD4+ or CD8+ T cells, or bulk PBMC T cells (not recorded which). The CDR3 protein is CASSLEVLNTEAFF.